This T cell receptor beta chain was captured by sequencing in a study of CD8 T cells in ankylosing spondylitis. The V end was cut by 3 bases, the J end by 0 bases, with 9 bases between. This CDR3 contains 15 residues. CDR1 and CDR2 from the germline V gene are SGHTA and FQGTGA. TCRdb fed the 5' RACE reads into MiXCR, producing one record per CDR3 protein. The top ten hold approximately 7% of the sample, which has 120,000 to 150,000 distinct CDR3 sequences, 7% to 10% seen once. This chain uses TRBV7-3 with TRBJ2-1; D not certain. The source of this sequence is a male donor with ankylosing spondylitis. Sequences were obtained from synovial fluid, either unsorted or a sorted T cell fraction (not recorded which). The DNA of the CDR3 is TGTGCCAGCAGCTTCAGCAGTAGCTCCTACAATGAGCAGTTCTTC. It specifies CASSFSSSSYNEQFF.